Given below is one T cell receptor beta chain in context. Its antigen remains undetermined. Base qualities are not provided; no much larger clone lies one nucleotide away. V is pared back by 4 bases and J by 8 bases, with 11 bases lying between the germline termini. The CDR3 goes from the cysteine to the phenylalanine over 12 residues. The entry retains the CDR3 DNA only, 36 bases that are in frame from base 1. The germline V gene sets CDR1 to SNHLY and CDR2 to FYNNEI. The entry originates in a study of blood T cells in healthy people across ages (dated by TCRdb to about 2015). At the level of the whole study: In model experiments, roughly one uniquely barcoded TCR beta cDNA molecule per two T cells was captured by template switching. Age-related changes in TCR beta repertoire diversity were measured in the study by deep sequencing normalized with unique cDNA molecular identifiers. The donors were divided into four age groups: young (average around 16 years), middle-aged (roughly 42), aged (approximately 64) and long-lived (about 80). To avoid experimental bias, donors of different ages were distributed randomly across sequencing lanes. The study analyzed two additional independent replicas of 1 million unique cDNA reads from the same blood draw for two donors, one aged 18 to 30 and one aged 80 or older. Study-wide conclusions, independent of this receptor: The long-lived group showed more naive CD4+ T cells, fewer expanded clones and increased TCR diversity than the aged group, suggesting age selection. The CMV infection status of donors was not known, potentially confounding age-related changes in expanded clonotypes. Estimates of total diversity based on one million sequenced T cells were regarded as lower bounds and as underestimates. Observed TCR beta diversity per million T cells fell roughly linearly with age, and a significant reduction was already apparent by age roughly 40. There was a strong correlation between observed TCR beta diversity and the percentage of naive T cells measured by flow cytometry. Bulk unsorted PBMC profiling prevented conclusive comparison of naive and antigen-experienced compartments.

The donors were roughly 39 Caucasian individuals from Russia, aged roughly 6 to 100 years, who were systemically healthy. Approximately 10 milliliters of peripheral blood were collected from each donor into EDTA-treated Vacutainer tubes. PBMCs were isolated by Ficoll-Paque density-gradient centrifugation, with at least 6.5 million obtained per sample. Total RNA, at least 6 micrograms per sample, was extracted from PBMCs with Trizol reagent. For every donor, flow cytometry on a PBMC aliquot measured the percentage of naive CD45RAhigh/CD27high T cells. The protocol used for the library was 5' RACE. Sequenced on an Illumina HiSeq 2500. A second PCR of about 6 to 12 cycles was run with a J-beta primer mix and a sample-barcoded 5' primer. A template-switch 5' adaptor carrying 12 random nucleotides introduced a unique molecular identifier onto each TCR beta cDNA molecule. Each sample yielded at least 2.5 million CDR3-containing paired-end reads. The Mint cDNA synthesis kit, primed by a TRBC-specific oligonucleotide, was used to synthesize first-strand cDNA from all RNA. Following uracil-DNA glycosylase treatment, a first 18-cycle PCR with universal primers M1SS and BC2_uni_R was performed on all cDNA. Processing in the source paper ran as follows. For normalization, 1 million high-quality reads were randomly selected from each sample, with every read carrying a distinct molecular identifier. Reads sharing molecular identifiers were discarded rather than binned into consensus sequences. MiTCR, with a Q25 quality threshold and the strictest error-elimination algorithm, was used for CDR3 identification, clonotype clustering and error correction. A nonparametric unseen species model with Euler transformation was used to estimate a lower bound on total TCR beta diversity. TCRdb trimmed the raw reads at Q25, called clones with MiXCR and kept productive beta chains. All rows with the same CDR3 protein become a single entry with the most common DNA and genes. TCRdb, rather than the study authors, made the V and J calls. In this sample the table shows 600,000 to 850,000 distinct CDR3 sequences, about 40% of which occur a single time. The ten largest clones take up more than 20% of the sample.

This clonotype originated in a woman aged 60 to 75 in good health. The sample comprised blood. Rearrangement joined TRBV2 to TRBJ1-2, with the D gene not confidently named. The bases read TGTGCCAGCAGTGGTCTTTATTCAGGCTACACCTTC. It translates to CASSGLYSGYTF. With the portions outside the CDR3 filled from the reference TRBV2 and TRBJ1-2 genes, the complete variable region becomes EPEVTQTPSHQVTQMGQEVILRCVPISNHLYFYWYRQILGQKVEFLVSFYNNEISEKSEIFDDQFSVERPDGSNFTLKIRSTKLEDSAMYFCASSGLYSGYTFGSGTRLTVV.